A selection of T cell receptor beta chains follows, all from one sample in a study of shared clonotypes between healthy human individuals. Method: immunoSEQ multiplex PCR; TCRdb's copy keeps in-frame clones and lacks some. The sample shows some 1.4 million clones, roughly 97% of them seen only once. The sample comprised naive CD4+ T cells sorted from blood. These receptors all stem from a man aged 30-40 years in good health. The CDR3 runs from the conserved cysteine through the conserved F or W. The order of the fields is clone size, D gene, V gene, J gene, CDR3 DNA, CDR3 protein. D genes are given only for firm matches. Clone size is given for some rows only: seen once, a few or many times, or a class if the clone is expanded.

>NA|NA|TRBV11-2|TRBJ1-1
TGTGCCGGCAGCTATCGACCCACGAACACTGAAGCTTTCTTT
CAGSYRPTNTEAFF
>NA|NA|TRBV7-9|TRBJ1-1
TGTGCCAGCAGCTTAGTGAACACTGAAGCTTTCTTT
CASSLVNTEAFF
>once|TRBD1|TRBV9|TRBJ2-2
TGTGCCAGCAATCGACAGGGGGCGCACACCGGGGAGCTGTTTTTT
CASNRQGAHTGELFF
>NA|TRBD1|TRBV5-1|TRBJ2-7
TGCGCCAGCAGCTTGGTGGGACAGGGGGCGATTCACGAGCAGTACTTC
CASSLVGQGAIHEQYF
>NA|NA|TRBV11-2|TRBJ2-7
TGTGCCAGCAGCTTCGGTCCGGGAGAAAGCTCCTACGAGCAGTACTTC
CASSFGPGESSYEQYF
>NA|NA|TRBV30|TRBJ2-4
TGTGCCTGGATTCGAACACCGGGAATTCAGTACTTC
CAWIRTPGIQYF
>NA|NA|TRBV2|TRBJ2-5
TGTGCCAGAGGGGCCGTCGGAGAGACCCAGTACTTC
CARGAVGETQYF
>NA|NA|TRBV2|TRBJ2-5
TGTGCCAGCAGTGAATTAAGCAGCCAAGAGACCCAGTACTTC
CASSELSSQETQYF
>NA|NA|TRBV18|TRBJ2-7
TGTGCCAGCTCACCTGAGGTTCGGGACGAGCAGTACTTC
CASSPEVRDEQYF
>once|NA|TRBV18|TRBJ2-2
TGTGCCAGCTCATACAAGACATCCCGGGGGATCACCGGGGAGCTGTTTTTT
CASSYKTSRGITGELFF
>NA|NA|TRBV15|TRBJ2-5
TGTGCCACCAGCAGAGATTCAGGGCAAGAGACCCAGTACTTC
CATSRDSGQETQYF
>NA|TRBD1|TRBV5-4|TRBJ2-3
TGTGCCAGCAGACGCCCCGGGACAGGCACAGATACGCAGTATTTT
CASRRPGTGTDTQYF
>NA|NA|TRBV6-5|TRBJ1-2
TGTGCCAGCAGTTACGTGGGTACCTATGGCTACACCTTC
CASSYVGTYGYTF
>NA|TRBD2|TRBV5-1|TRBJ2-7
TGCGCCAGCAGCGCGGGGCTAGCGGGAGGAGATGTGTTCTACGAGCAGTACTTC
CASSAGLAGGDVFYEQYF
>NA|NA|TRBV27|TRBJ2-7
TGTGCCAGCAGTTCGGCAGGGTCCTACGAGCAGTACTTC
CASSSAGSYEQYF
>NA|TRBD2|TRBV5-1|TRBJ2-7
TGCGCCAGCAGCTTGACCAGCGGGGCTGCCTACGAGCAGTACTTC
CASSLTSGAAYEQYF
>NA|NA|TRBV7-3|TRBJ2-5
TGTGCCAGCAGCCAAAGAGGGATTCGGGGGGCTGAGACCCAGTACTTC
CASSQRGIRGAETQYF